Listed here is a single T cell receptor (beta chain). This entry is derived from a study of patients and donors after allogeneic stem cell transplantation. Using its own MiXCR run on the RT-PCR reads, TCRdb lists one record per CDR3 protein. The data show some 880,000 distinct CDR3 sequences, more than 15% seen once. Sequenced material: blood, either unsorted or a sorted T cell fraction (not recorded which). This clonotype originated in a human donor who was either an allogeneic HSCT recipient or a stem cell or donor lymphocyte infusion donor (not recorded which). It is not recorded whose cells these are; they may come from a transplant donor.

CDR3 nucleotides: TGCGCCAGCAGCCTCCGGGTCCCCACAGGGGAGCTGTTTTTT. Protein sequence: CASSLRVPTGELFF. The V gene is TRBV5-1, the J gene TRBJ2-2; D remains unclear. The germline gives CDR1 SGHRS, CDR2 YFSETQ. Trimming left V 4 bases short and J 8 bases short, with 15 bases between. This CDR3 is 14 amino acids long.